A single sample is the source of the 10 T cell receptor beta chains below, sequenced in a study of early T cells in non-severe SARS-CoV-2 infection. TCRdb reprocessed the 5' RACE reads with MiXCR, giving one entry per CDR3 protein. The table has some 80,000 distinct CDR3 sequences, less than 5.5% seen once; the top ten hold around 7.8%. The source material was whole blood, sampled at baseline. All receptors derive from an adult who was a healthcare worker with PCR-confirmed SARS-CoV-2 infection or an uninfected control (not recorded which).

The table lists this clonotype with many counts. The chain recombines TRBV21-1 with TRBJ1-1. TRBV21-1 constitutes a pseudogene. This CDR3 contains 16 residues. The CDR3: CASSKMDQSTNTEAFF. CDR3 DNA sequence: TGTGCCAGCAGCAAAATGGACCAGTCTACGAACACTGAAGCTTTCTTT.

This chain uses TRBV7-2 with TRBJ2-2; 8 nucleotides align to TRBD2. V lost 5 bases to trimming and J lost 5 bases; unmatched junction nucleotides: 7. This CDR3 spans 15 amino acids. CDR1 SGHTA and CDR2 FQGNSA come from the germline V gene. The CDR3 DNA is TGTGCCAGCAGCATTGGGACTAGAAGAACCGGGGAGCTGTTTTTT. Residues: CASSIGTRRTGELFF.

This clonotype has just a few counts. The chain couples TRBV10-2 to TRBJ2-7; 8 positions match TRBD1. The CDR3 covers 14 residues. The junction had 8 bases not matched to a gene; V was cut back by 7 bases and J by 3 bases. The germline V gene encodes CDR1 WSHSY and CDR2 SAAADI. The CDR3 loop reads CASMGTGTGYEQYF. Here the CDR3 DNA reads TGCGCCAGCATGGGAACAGGGACAGGCTACGAGCAGTACTTC.

This clonotype was detected many times. The chain is built from TRBV7-9 and TRBJ2-7, with TRBD1 matching 9 bases. CDR3 length equals 15 residues. Germline values: CDR1 SEHNR, CDR2 FQNEAQ (reference sequence). With V trimmed by 8 bases and J by 3 bases, 11 bases remained unmatched. Here the CDR3 DNA reads TGTGCCAGCCTTACAGGGGGCGGGAAAGACTACGAGCAGTACTTC. Residues: CASLTGGGKDYEQYF.

The sample holds many counts of this clonotype. This chain joins TRBV7-9 and TRBJ1-2; possibly TRBD1 for D (6 bases). Trimming left V 4 bases short and J 0 bases short, with 12 bases between. This CDR3 has 15 residues. The germline V gene encodes CDR1 SEHNR and CDR2 FQNEAQ (reference sequence). CDR3 in amino acids: CASSYRDKPNYGYTF. CDR3 DNA sequence: TGTGCCAGCAGCTACCGGGACAAGCCTAACTATGGCTACACCTTC.

The genes are TRBV12-3 or TRBV12-4 and TRBJ1-2; no firm D call. There are 12 residues in the CDR3. V was cut by 6 bases and J by 4 bases, with 9 bases left in between. The CDR3, as DNA: TGTGCCAGCAGGGCGCCGTCCTATGGCTACACCTTC. Translated: CASRAPSYGYTF.

The V call is TRBV19, the J call TRBJ2-1; 14 bases line up with TRBD2. This CDR3 is built from 20 residues. Germline CDR1 reads LNHDA; CDR2 reads SQIVND (reference sequence). Trimming cost V 5 bases and J 0 bases; bases outside gene matches: 12. The CDR3 coding sequence is TGTGCCAGTAGTCGGCCCGGGACTAGCGGGAGCGGGAGCTCCTACAATGAGCAGTTCTTC. This gives the protein CASSRPGTSGSGSSYNEQFF.

The table lists this clonotype with many counts. This chain joins TRBV6-5 and TRBJ2-1; 16 bases agree with TRBD2. Germline V gives CDR1 MNHEY, CDR2 SVGAGI. This CDR3 region has 18 residues. V lost 1 base, J lost 6 bases, and 6 bases stayed unmatched. CDR3 sequence: CASSYFGTSGRARNEQFF. CDR3 coding DNA: TGTGCCAGCAGTTACTTCGGGACTAGCGGGAGGGCTCGCAATGAGCAGTTCTTC.

This clonotype has a count of ten or more. This chain joins TRBV5-1 and TRBJ2-5, with a possible D match to TRBD1 (5 bases). V lost 4 bases to trimming and J lost 1 base, with 11 bases between them. CDR1 is SGHRS and CDR2 is YFSETQ in the germline V gene. The CDR3 runs to 14 residues. CDR3 in amino acids: CASSVTGGQETQYF. The CDR3 bases are TGCGCCAGCAGCGTAACAGGCGGCCAAGAGACCCAGTACTTC. Full variable domain (outside the CDR3, taken from reference TRBV5-1 and TRBJ2-5): KAGVTQTPRYLIKTRGQQVTLSCSPISGHRSVSWYQQTPGQGLQFLFEYFSETQRNKGNFPGRFSGRQFSNSRSEMNVSTLELGDSALYLCASSVTGGQETQYFGPGTRLLVL.

This clonotype was observed at least ten times. The rearrangement joins TRBV28 to TRBJ2-1; D gene uncertain. The CDR3 totals 12 residues. Germline V gene data show CDR1 as MDHEN and CDR2 as SYDVKM. Trimming cost V 6 bases and J 6 bases, with 9 bases left between them. In nucleotides, the CDR3 is TGTGCCAGCAGAAGGGCTCTCAATGAGCAGTTCTTC. Amino acid sequence: CASRRALNEQFF.